A single sample gave rise to the 15 T cell receptor beta chains below, sequenced in a study of cytomegalovirus exposure and HLA in healthy donors. Sequencing used immunoSEQ multiplex PCR; TCRdb keeps in-frame clones, though not all of them. The table has under 130,000 clones, around 86% seen once. The material sequenced was PBMCs. The receptors stem from a woman aged 18-35 years in good health and CMV-seropositive.

The chain is built from TRBV20-1 and TRBJ1-4, with D tentatively TRBD1 (5 bases). Trimming removed 4 bases from V and 8 bases from J, with 8 bases in between. The CDR3 contains 11 residues. Germline CDR1 is DFQATT and CDR2 is SNEGSKA (reference sequence). The CDR3 is CSATAGEKLFF. The CDR3 DNA reads as TGCAGTGCTACCGCAGGGGAAAAACTGTTTTTT.

The chain uses TRBV5-4 and TRBJ2-2, with 8 bases that match TRBD1. V lost 3 bases to trimming and J lost 5 bases; unmatched junction nucleotides: 9. Germline CDR1 and CDR2: SGHNT and YYREEE (reference sequence). The CDR3 is made up of 16 amino acids. The DNA for the CDR3 is TGTGCCAGCAGCTCGCCAGGGGGCGCAAATACCGGGGAGCTGTTTTTT. It is translated as CASSSPGGANTGELFF.

J is TRBJ2-5 and V is TRBV9; 13 positions match TRBD2. This CDR3 contains 15 residues. The V segment lost 2 bases and the J segment 4 bases; nucleotides outside the gene matches: 2. Germline CDR1 and CDR2: SGDLS and YYNGEE. CDR3 amino acids: CASSVGLAGLETQYF. Here the CDR3 DNA reads TGTGCCAGCAGCGTGGGACTAGCGGGACTAGAGACCCAGTACTTC.

V and J are TRBV2 and TRBJ2-3, with TRBD2 as a possible D gene (5 bases). V was cut by 4 bases and J by 5 bases, with 10 bases left in between. The CDR3 consists of 13 residues. In germline, CDR1 is SNHLY, CDR2 FYNNEI. The CDR3 loop is CASSGQLGDTQYF. CDR3 nucleotide sequence: TGTGCCAGCAGTGGACAACTAGGAGATACGCAGTATTTT.

V gene TRBV2 combines with J gene TRBJ2-3, with 7 bases matching TRBD2. The CDR3 contains 15 residues. Per germline, CDR1 SNHLY and CDR2 FYNNEI. J lost 1 base, V lost 6 bases, and 7 bases had no gene match. The CDR3 reads CASRPTSGGTDTQYF. The CDR3 DNA reads as TGTGCCAGCAGGCCTACCAGCGGGGGCACAGATACGCAGTATTTT. The complete variable domain, with remaining parts taken from reference TRBV2 and TRBJ2-3, reads EPEVTQTPSHQVTQMGQEVILRCVPISNHLYFYWYRQILGQKVEFLVSFYNNEISEKSEIFDDQFSVERPDGSNFTLKIRSTKLEDSAMYFCASRPTSGGTDTQYFGPGTRLTVL.

The chain combines TRBV11-3 with TRBJ2-7, with 9 bases lining up with TRBD1. The CDR3 loop spans 17 amino acids. V dropped 5 bases and J dropped 6; count of bases not matched to a gene: 17. In germline, CDR1 is SGHNT, CDR2 YENEEA. The CDR3 loop is CASSPLPGTGRFGEQYF. DNA of the CDR3: TGTGCCAGCAGCCCACTACCCGGGACAGGGCGATTTGGCGAGCAGTACTTC.

This rearrangement joins TRBV28 to TRBJ1-1; no definite D call. Trimming cost V 3 bases and J 4 bases, with 12 bases left between them. Germline lookup yields CDR1 MDHEN and CDR2 SYDVKM. The CDR3 is made up of 14 amino acids. The CDR3: CASSFPGRGTEAFF. CDR3 coding DNA: TGTGCCAGCAGTTTCCCAGGACGGGGCACTGAAGCTTTCTTT.

The chain recombines TRBV2 with TRBJ2-3; TRBD1 agrees at 8 bases. The CDR3 extends over 15 amino acids. V dropped 3 bases and J dropped 4; count of bases not matched to a gene: 6. CDR1 and CDR2 from the germline V gene are SNHLY and FYNNEI. The CDR3 region has the DNA TGTGCCAGCAGTGAGGGCAGGGGGCCCGCAGATACGCAGTATTTT. Translated: CASSEGRGPADTQYF.

CDR3 sequence: CASSPKPGQWLGIYGYTF. The CDR3 region has the DNA TGTGCCAGCAGCCCTAAGCCGGGACAGTGGCTTGGGATCTATGGCTACACCTTC. The J gene is TRBJ1-2, the V gene TRBV7-9, with 7 positions matching TRBD1. Germline values: CDR1 SEHNR, CDR2 FQNEAQ (reference sequence). CDR3 size: 18 residues. The trim removed 5 bases at V and 4 bases at J, leaving 19 bases unmatched. Variable domain in full (rest from reference TRBV7-9 and TRBJ1-2): DTGVSQNPRHKITKRGQNVTFRCDPISEHNRLYWYRQTLGQGPEFLTYFQNEAQLEKSRLLSDRFSAERPKGSFSTLEIQRTEQGDSAMYLCASSPKPGQWLGIYGYTFGSGTRLTVV.

The chain couples TRBV28 to TRBJ2-2; 7 bases map to TRBD1. The CDR3 sequence is 15 residues long. J gave up 5 bases and V 5 bases, and 8 bases lay outside the gene matches. Germline V gene lookup returns CDR1 MDHEN and CDR2 SYDVKM. The CDR3 nucleotides read TGTGCCAGCAGTCCCACGACAGGGCGGACCGGGGAGCTGTTTTTT. It encodes CASSPTTGRTGELFF.

The chain couples TRBV6-5 to TRBJ2-2, with 7 bases identical to TRBD1. Per the germline V gene, CDR1 is MNHEY and CDR2 is SVGAGI. The CDR3 consists of 13 residues. Losses at the gene ends were 7 bases for V and 5 bases for J; bases not matched to a gene: 4. The CDR3 sequence is CASTQTGTGELFF. As DNA, the CDR3 is TGTGCCAGCACCCAGACAGGGACCGGGGAGCTGTTTTTT.

V is TRBV29-1 and J is TRBJ1-2; 7 nucleotides match TRBD1. Germline-derived CDR1 and CDR2 are SQVTM and ANQGSEA. J gave up 6 bases and V 7 bases, and 11 bases lay outside the gene matches. This CDR3 spans 13 amino acids. CDR3 residues: CSAPRGQIHGYTF. In DNA form, the CDR3 reads TGCAGCGCGCCAAGGGGACAGATACATGGCTACACCTTC.

The sample holds one count of this clone. Other DNA sequences in the sample encode the same CDR3. V is TRBV5-4 and J is TRBJ1-2, with TRBD1 matching 7 bases. The CDR3 has 14 residues. The germline V gene has CDR1 SGHNT and CDR2 YYREEE (reference sequence). V trimming: 4 bases; J trimming: 2 bases; junction bases outside the gene matches: 5. DNA of the CDR3: TGTGCCAGCAGCCAGAAGACAGGGAACTATGGCTACACCTTC. It translates to CASSQKTGNYGYTF.

CDR3: CSVVGTGGNTEAFF. CDR3 DNA: TGCAGCGTTGTCGGGACAGGGGGGAACACTGAAGCTTTCTTT. The rearrangement uses TRBV29-1 and TRBJ1-1; 11 bases match TRBD1. The CDR3 loop spans 14 amino acids. The germline V gene encodes CDR1 SQVTM and CDR2 ANQGSEA. V shed 4 bases, J shed 1 base, and the junction held 2 bases outside the gene matches.

This clone was seen just once. The chain employs TRBV5-8 and TRBJ1-5; D is perhaps TRBD1 (5 bases). CDR3 length equals 15 residues. Germline loops: CDR1 SGHTS, CDR2 YDEGEE. The V end was cut by 4 bases, the J end by 4 bases, with 15 bases between. The CDR3 coding sequence is TGTGCCAGCAGCCTGGGCGGGGGACTAAATCAGCCCCAGCATTTT. Translated, it gives CASSLGGGLNQPQHF.